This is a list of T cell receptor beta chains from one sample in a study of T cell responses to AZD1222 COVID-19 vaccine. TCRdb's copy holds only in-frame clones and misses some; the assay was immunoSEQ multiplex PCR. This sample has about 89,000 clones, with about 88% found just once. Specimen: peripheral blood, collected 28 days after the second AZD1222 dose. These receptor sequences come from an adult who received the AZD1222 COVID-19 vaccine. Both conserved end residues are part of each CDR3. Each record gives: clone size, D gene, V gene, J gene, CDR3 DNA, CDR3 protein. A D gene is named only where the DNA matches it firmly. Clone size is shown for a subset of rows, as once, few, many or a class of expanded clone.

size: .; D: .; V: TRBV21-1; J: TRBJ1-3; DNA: TGTGCCAGCAGCAACGAGGACCGCAACTCTGGAAACACCATATATTTT; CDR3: CASSNEDRNSGNTIYF
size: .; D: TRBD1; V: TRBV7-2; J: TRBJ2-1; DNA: TGTGCCAGCAGCCACGACAGGGGAGGACCAAATGAGCAGTTCTTC; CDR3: CASSHDRGGPNEQFF
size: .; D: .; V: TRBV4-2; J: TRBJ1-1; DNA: TGTGCCAGCAGCCAAGATAGGGGTTACACTGAAGCTTTCTTT; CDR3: CASSQDRGYTEAFF
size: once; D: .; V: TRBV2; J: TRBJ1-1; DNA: TGTGCCAGCAGTGAAGCGGACGGTCGAAACACTGAAGCTTTCTTT; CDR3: CASSEADGRNTEAFF
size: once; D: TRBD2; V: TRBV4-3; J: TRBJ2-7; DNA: TGCGCCAGCAGCCCCTCGGGACTAGCGGGGGGGTCGAACGAGCAGTACTTC; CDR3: CASSPSGLAGGSNEQYF
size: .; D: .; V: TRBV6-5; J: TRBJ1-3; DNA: TGTGCCAGCAGTTACTCGTGGCGAGGGACTGGAAACACCATATATTTT; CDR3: CASSYSWRGTGNTIYF
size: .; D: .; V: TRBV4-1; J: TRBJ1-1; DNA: TGCGCCAGCAGCCCAAGTGAGGTCAGGAACACTGAAGCTTTCTTT; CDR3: CASSPSEVRNTEAFF
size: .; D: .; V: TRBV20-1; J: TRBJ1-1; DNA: TGCAGTGCGTCTGAGAACACTGAAGCTTTCTTT; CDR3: CSASENTEAFF
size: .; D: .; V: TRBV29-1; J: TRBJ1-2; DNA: TGCAGCGTTCTAGGGGCGGCAGGGTTGATGGGCTACACCTTC; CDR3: CSVLGAAGLMGYTF
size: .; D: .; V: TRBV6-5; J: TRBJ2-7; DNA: TGTGCCAGCAGTTACACCCTCTACGAGCAGTACTTC; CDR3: CASSYTLYEQYF
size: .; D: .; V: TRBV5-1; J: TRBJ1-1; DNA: TGCGCCAGCAGCTTGGTTGCAGGGCACCCATGGAACACTGAAGCTTTCTTT; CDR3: CASSLVAGHPWNTEAFF
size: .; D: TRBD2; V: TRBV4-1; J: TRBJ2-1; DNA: TGCGCCAGCAGCCAAGAGAAGCGGGGGGGCCTGGGCTCCTACAATGAGCAGTTCTTC; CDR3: CASSQEKRGGLGSYNEQFF
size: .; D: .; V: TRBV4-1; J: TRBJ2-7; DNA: TGCGCCAGCAGCCAAAGCCTTCTTGACCCTGGGTCTCGGGACTACGAGCAGTACTTC; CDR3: CASSQSLLDPGSRDYEQYF
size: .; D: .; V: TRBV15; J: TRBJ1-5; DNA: TGTGCCACCAGCCAAGACATGGTTCAGCCCCAGCATTTT; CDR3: CATSQDMVQPQHF
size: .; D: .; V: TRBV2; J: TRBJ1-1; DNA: TGTGCCAGCACCCCGACTCTGAACACTGAAGCTTTCTTT; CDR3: CASTPTLNTEAFF
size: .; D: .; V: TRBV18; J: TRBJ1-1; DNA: TGTGCCAGCTCACCTGTACAGGAATCTGAAGCTTTCTTT; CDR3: CASSPVQESEAFF
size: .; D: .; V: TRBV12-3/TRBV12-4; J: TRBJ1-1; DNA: TGTGCCAGCAGTTTCATGTGGGTTGGAGAAGCTTTCTTT; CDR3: CASSFMWVGEAFF
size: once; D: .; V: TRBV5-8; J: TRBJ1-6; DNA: TGTGCCAGCAGCTTGGGCCCCCCAGGGTCCAATTCACCCCTCCACTTT; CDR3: CASSLGPPGSNSPLHF
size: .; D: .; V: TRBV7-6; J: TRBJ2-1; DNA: TGTGCCAGCAGCTTAGGAGGGGGCAATGAGCAGTTCTTC; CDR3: CASSLGGGNEQFF
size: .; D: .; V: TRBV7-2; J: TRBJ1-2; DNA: TGTGCCAGCAGCTTAGAAGGGCTACTCTATGGCTACACCTTC; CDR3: CASSLEGLLYGYTF
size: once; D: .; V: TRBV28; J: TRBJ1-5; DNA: TGTGCCAGCAGTTTGTGGCGGGGGGAAGGGAATCAGCCCCAGCATTTT; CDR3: CASSLWRGEGNQPQHF
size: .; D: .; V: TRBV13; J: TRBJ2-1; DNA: TGTGCCAGCAGCTTTAGGCCCGACAATGAGCAGTTCTTC; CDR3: CASSFRPDNEQFF
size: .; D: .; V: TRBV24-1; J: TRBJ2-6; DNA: TGTGCCACCAGTGGGCGGGGTACTGGGGCCAACGTCCTGACTTTC; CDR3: CATSGRGTGANVLTF
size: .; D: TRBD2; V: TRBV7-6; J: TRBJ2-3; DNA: TGTGCCAGCAGCTCGGGACTAGGCAACACAGATACGCAGTATTTT; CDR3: CASSSGLGNTDTQYF
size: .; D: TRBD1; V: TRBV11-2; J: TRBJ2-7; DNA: TGTGCCAGCAGCCCTCTAGGGACAGGGAGATACGAGCAGTACTTC; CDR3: CASSPLGTGRYEQYF
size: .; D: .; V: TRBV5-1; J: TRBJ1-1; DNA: TGCGCCAGCAGCTTGGCCTCTTCGAACACTGAAGCTTTCTTT; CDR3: CASSLASSNTEAFF
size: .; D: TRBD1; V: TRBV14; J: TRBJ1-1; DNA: TGTGCCAGCACCCACAGGGACAGGGGACTCCGACATGAAAACACTGAAGCTTTCTTT; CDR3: CASTHRDRGLRHENTEAFF
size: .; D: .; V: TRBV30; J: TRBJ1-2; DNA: TGTGCCTGGACCCTGGGGGGAAGTGGCTACACCTTC; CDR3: CAWTLGGSGYTF
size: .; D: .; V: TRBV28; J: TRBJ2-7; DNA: TGTGCCAGCGCATTGTTGATGCAGTCCTACGAGCAGTACTTC; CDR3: CASALLMQSYEQYF
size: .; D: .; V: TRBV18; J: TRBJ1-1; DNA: TGTGCCAGCTCACCACCCCAGGGGAGGGGCACTGAAGCTTTCTTT; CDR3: CASSPPQGRGTEAFF
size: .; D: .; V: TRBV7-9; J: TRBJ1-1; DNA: TGTGCCAGCAGCTTAGAAGGGGTGGGAACTGAAGCTTTCTTT; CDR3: CASSLEGVGTEAFF
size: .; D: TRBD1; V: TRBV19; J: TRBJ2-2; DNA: TGTGCCAGTCATACACCCGGGACAGGGAACACCGGGGAGCTGTTTTTT; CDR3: CASHTPGTGNTGELFF
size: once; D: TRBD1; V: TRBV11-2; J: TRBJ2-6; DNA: TGTGCCAGCAGCTCACTTGGGGACAGGGGGCGATCTGGGGCCAACGTCCTGACTTTC; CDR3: CASSSLGDRGRSGANVLTF
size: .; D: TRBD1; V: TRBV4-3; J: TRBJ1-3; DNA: TGCGCCAGCAGCCAAGTATTTCAGGGGGCCGCAGGAAACACCATATATTTT; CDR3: CASSQVFQGAAGNTIYF
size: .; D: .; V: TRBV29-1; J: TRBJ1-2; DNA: TGCAGCGTTTCCAAACAGACCTATGGCTACACCTTC; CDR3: CSVSKQTYGYTF
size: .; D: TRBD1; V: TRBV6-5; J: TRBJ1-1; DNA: TGTGCCAGCAGCCTTAACAGGGGCCCGAACACTGAAGCTTTCTTT; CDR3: CASSLNRGPNTEAFF
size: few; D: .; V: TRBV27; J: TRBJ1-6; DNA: TGTGCCAGCAGTTTTCGTGCGGGAAATTCACCCCTCCACTTT; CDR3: CASSFRAGNSPLHF
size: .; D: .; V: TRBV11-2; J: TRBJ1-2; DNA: TGTGCCAGCAGCCCGACGGGTAGGACCGACTATGGCTACACCTTC; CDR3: CASSPTGRTDYGYTF
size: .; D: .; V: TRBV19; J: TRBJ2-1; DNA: TGTGCCAGTGGTATACAGGGATACTACAATGAGCAGTTCTTC; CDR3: CASGIQGYYNEQFF
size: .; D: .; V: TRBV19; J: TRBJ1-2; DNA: TGTGCCAGTAAGGTAGAAGGAGCTGGGTTCTATGGCTACACCTTC; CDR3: CASKVEGAGFYGYTF